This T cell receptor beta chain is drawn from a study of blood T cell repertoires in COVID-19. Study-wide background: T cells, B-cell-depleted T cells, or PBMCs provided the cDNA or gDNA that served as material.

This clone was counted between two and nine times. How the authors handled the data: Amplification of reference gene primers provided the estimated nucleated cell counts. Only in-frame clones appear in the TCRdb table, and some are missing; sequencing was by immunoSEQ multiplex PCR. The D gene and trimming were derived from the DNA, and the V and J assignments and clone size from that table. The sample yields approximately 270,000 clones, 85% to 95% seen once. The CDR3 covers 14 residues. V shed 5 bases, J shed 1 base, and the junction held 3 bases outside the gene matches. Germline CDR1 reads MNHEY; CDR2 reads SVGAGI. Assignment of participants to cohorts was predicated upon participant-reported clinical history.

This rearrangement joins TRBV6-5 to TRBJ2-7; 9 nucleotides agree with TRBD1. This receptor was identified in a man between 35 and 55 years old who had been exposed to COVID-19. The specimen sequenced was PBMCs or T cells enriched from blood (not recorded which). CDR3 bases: TGTGCCAGCAGTAGGGACAGGGAATCCTACGAGCAGTACTTC. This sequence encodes CASSRDRESYEQYF.